This is a list of T cell receptor beta chains from one sample in a study of T cell changes during pregnancy in multiple sclerosis. TCRdb keeps only in-frame clones here, not all; method: immunoSEQ multiplex PCR. The sample lists over 85,000 clones, approximately 90% seen once, with over 0.6% in the top ten. The material sequenced was peripheral blood, taken in the second trimester of pregnancy. These TCRs come from a female donor in good health, enrolled as a control in a pregnancy study. Both conserved end residues are part of each CDR3. Clone size appears in some rows only: once, few, many, or a class for an expanded clone.

V,size,J,CDR3
TRBV7-8,once,TRBJ1-6,CASSIWTGGDNSPLHF
TRBV4-2,NA,TRBJ1-1,CASSQGVQNTEAFF
TRBV7-2,NA,TRBJ2-3,CASSLGLLVSDTQYF
TRBV18,NA,TRBJ1-6,CASSRAQGAYNSPLHF
TRBV19,NA,TRBJ2-7,CASSSTGTGGEQYF
TRBV5-1,NA,TRBJ1-1,CASLEGREAFF
TRBV7-9,NA,TRBJ1-1,CASKAGTGIIAEAFF
TRBV5-4,once,TRBJ1-4,CASSRAGNEKLFF
TRBV6-4,NA,TRBJ2-1,CASSDTSSSYNEQFF
TRBV11-2,NA,TRBJ2-4,CASSGQGTEKNIQYF
TRBV7-2,NA,TRBJ2-3,CACTGTSGGAVDTQYF
TRBV7-2,NA,TRBJ2-3,CASSGTPRTDTQYF
TRBV28,NA,TRBJ1-5,CASSDQPQHF
TRBV4-3,NA,TRBJ2-1,CASSPELGASSYNEQFF
TRBV27,once,TRBJ2-1,CASQGLAGGEQFF
TRBV7-2,NA,TRBJ1-2,CASSSDREFGGYTF
TRBV7-8,once,TRBJ2-7,CASSYEPGTSAYEQYF
TRBV25-1,NA,TRBJ1-4,CASSVYKGVDKEKLFF
TRBV19,NA,TRBJ1-5,CASSSTTQHF
TRBV9,NA,TRBJ2-7,CASSVGGTGAYEQYF
TRBV18,NA,TRBJ1-5,CASSTREEINQPQHF
TRBV6-6,NA,TRBJ1-4,CASGGLNEKLFF
TRBV7-2,NA,TRBJ2-5,CASSLEVSRGRTQYF
TRBV2,NA,TRBJ2-5,CASKGRMGTQETQYF
TRBV21-1,NA,TRBJ1-1,CASRSPLGPNTEAFF
TRBV7-2,NA,TRBJ1-1,CASSLAGGASTEAFF
TRBV7-9,NA,TRBJ1-6,CASSPQGDSPLHF
TRBV30,NA,TRBJ2-7,CAWSVLPLVSSGKSYEQYF
TRBV18,NA,TRBJ2-2,CASSPPTGSNTGELFF
TRBV7-8,NA,TRBJ2-7,CASSLDPGTAKEQYF
TRBV7-8,NA,TRBJ2-1,CASTLPGTSAYNEQFF
TRBV5-1,NA,TRBJ2-3,CASSLDRGSTDTQYF
TRBV5-1,NA,TRBJ2-7,CASSGLAGNHEQYF
TRBV5-1,NA,TRBJ2-5,CASSLGGPGKETQYF
TRBV7-9,NA,TRBJ1-4,CASSPGQGDEKLFF
TRBV7-2,NA,TRBJ1-2,CASSFTGGIYYGYTF
TRBV5-8,NA,TRBJ1-6,CASSLGLIYNSPLHF
TRBV27,NA,TRBJ2-1,CASSFKLAGAIGQFF
TRBV5-4,NA,TRBJ2-7,CASSNPGQSSYEQYF
TRBV9,NA,TRBJ2-1,CASSGSGSGGSEQFF
TRBV6-6,NA,TRBJ1-4,CASRVQGVATNEKLFF
TRBV6-5,NA,TRBJ2-7,CASSYSAGDPYEQYF
TRBV4-3,NA,TRBJ2-7,CASSQDGPTSGSSYEQYF
TRBV5-1,NA,TRBJ1-2,CASRPRGQGFGYTF
TRBV15,NA,TRBJ2-7,CATSRVLTGTNEQYF
TRBV27,NA,TRBJ2-2,CASSSGQGIAGELFF
TRBV7-8,NA,TRBJ2-1,CASSLGTRNEQFF
TRBV30,NA,TRBJ1-5,CAWRLAGDQPQHF
TRBV6-4,NA,TRBJ1-2,CASSGQDRGHGYTF
TRBV6-5,NA,TRBJ2-1,CASSYDNLEQFF
TRBV27,NA,TRBJ2-7,CASSPTAGTGRSEQYF
TRBV2,NA,TRBJ1-1,CASSLQLNTEAFF
TRBV19,NA,TRBJ2-7,CASSIGGEQYF
TRBV5-1,NA,TRBJ1-1,CASSPSGSNTEAFF
TRBV5-1,NA,TRBJ2-5,CASSFSRETQYF
TRBV10-2,NA,TRBJ2-1,CATPGGVAGEQFF
TRBV7-9,NA,TRBJ2-7,CASSFSPGSSSPEQYF
TRBV7-2,NA,TRBJ2-3,CASSFPLGGADTQYF
TRBV7-7,NA,TRBJ2-5,CASSLAGTGEETQYF